The 25 T cell receptor beta chains below all came from one sample that was sequenced in a study of graft-versus-host responses after intestinal transplantation. Profiled with immunoSEQ multiplex PCR; TCRdb holds only in-frame clones, not every one. Here the sample spans some 26,000 clones, roughly 94% being singletons. The sequences come from PBMCs, collected 156 days after intestinal transplant. The source of these receptors is a human patient who received an intestinal transplant, so some T cells may come from the graft donor.

This chain uses TRBV9 with TRBJ1-1; 9 bases match TRBD1. This CDR3 region has 15 residues. The V segment lost 3 bases and the J segment 5 bases; nucleotides outside the gene matches: 8. The germline V gene encodes CDR1 SGDLS and CDR2 YYNGEE. CDR3 region: CASSASGTGNTEAFF. CDR3 DNA sequence: TGTGCCAGCAGCGCAAGCGGGACAGGGAATACTGAAGCTTTCTTT.

The count of this clone is one. The rearrangement joins TRBV2 to TRBJ2-7; TRBD1 might be the D (5 bases). The V end lost 7 bases, the J end lost 1 base, and 8 bases lay between the germline ends. The CDR3 length is 12 residues. Germline assignment: CDR1 SNHLY and CDR2 FYNNEI. The CDR3 reads CASTGFSYEQYF. The CDR3 DNA follows: TGTGCCAGCACAGGGTTTTCCTACGAGCAGTACTTC. Full variable domain (rest looked up from reference TRBV2 and TRBJ2-7): EPEVTQTPSHQVTQMGQEVILRCVPISNHLYFYWYRQILGQKVEFLVSFYNNEISEKSEIFDDQFSVERPDGSNFTLKIRSTKLEDSAMYFCASTGFSYEQYFGPGTRLTVT.

The rearrangement joins TRBV5-6 to TRBJ2-5; D not resolved. Germline-derived CDR1 and CDR2 are SGHDT and YYEEEE. The CDR3 has 14 residues. The V and J ends lost 2 bases and 5 bases respectively, with 13 bases between them. This CDR3 is CASSFVGPRETQYF. In DNA, the CDR3 is TGTGCCAGCAGCTTCGTCGGTCCCAGGGAGACCCAGTACTTC.

This clone has a single count. The chain links TRBV27 to TRBJ1-5; D is unclear. Looked up from germline, CDR1 is MNHEY and CDR2 is SMNVEV (reference sequence). Trimming took off 0 bases at V and 1 base at J, with 7 bases between the two ends. The CDR3 loop spans 15 amino acids. CDR3 DNA: TGTGCCAGCAGTTTATCGAGAGTGAGCAATCAGCCCCAGCATTTT. Protein product: CASSLSRVSNQPQHF.

V usage is TRBV27 and J usage is TRBJ1-5; D might be TRBD1 (5 bases). V lost 4 bases to trimming and J lost 0 bases, with 10 bases between them. CDR3 length: 15 amino acids. Germline V gene data show CDR1 as MNHEY and CDR2 as SMNVEV (reference sequence). The CDR3 sequence is CASSSGRYSNQPQHF. The CDR3 region has the DNA TGTGCCAGCAGTTCGGGACGGTATAGCAATCAGCCCCAGCATTTT.

The chain joins TRBV28 to TRBJ2-5; 8 positions match TRBD1. V lost 6 bases and J lost 5; bases outside the gene matches: 8. CDR1 is MDHEN and CDR2 is SYDVKM in the germline V gene. This CDR3 has 14 amino acids. The CDR3 DNA reads TGTGCCAGCAGCGAATCAGGGGGCTGGGAGACCCAGTACTTC. It specifies CASSESGGWETQYF.

The DNA for the CDR3 is TGTGCCAGCAGTTATAGATTGGGGGCCTCTGGAAACACCATATATTTT. Translated, it gives CASSYRLGASGNTIYF. The chain has TRBV6-5 and TRBJ1-3, with D perhaps matching TRBD1 (6 bases). Germline CDR1 reads MNHEY; CDR2 reads SVGAGI. The CDR3 runs 16 residues. The V end lost 3 bases, the J end lost 0 bases, and 12 bases lay between the germline ends.

This clone was counted once. The chain's CDR3 is CASSPSGVGWGRGYTF. The CDR3 DNA reads TGTGCCAGCAGTCCATCGGGTGTCGGGTGGGGTCGTGGCTACACCTTC. V gene TRBV28 combines with J gene TRBJ1-2, with D unclear. The germline V gene encodes CDR1 MDHEN and CDR2 SYDVKM. V lost 5 bases and J lost 7, with 23 bases in between. This CDR3 has 16 residues.

The chain employs TRBV7-8 and TRBJ2-1; 11 bases align to TRBD2. This CDR3 is built from 17 residues. Trimming removed 2 bases from V and 5 bases from J; junction bases left unmatched: 8. CDR1 is SGHVS, CDR2 FQNEAQ, per germline. CDR3 protein: CASSLPTSGTPNNEQFF. The CDR3 bases are TGTGCCAGCAGCTTACCGACTAGCGGGACACCTAACAATGAGCAGTTCTTC.

The chain is built from TRBV19 and TRBJ2-1, with 12 nucleotides matching TRBD2. Unmatched junction bases numbered 6, after V lost 5 bases and J lost 4 bases. Germline assignment: CDR1 LNHDA and CDR2 SQIVND (reference sequence). This CDR3 contains 16 residues. The CDR3 protein is CASSLRLAGAYNEQFF. DNA of the CDR3: TGTGCCAGTAGTCTCCGACTAGCGGGGGCTTACAATGAGCAGTTCTTC. Based on the CDR3 plus reference TRBV19 and TRBJ2-1, the full variable domain is DGGITQSPKYLFRKEGQNVTLSCEQNLNHDAMYWYRQDPGQGLRLIYYSQIVNDFQKGDIAEGYSVSREKKESFPLTVTSAQKNPTAFYLCASSLRLAGAYNEQFFGPGTRLTVL.

This clone was recorded once. V and J are TRBV19 and TRBJ2-3; D remains unclear. With 5 bases removed from V and 2 bases from J, the gap between germline ends came to 11 bases. Germline CDR1 is LNHDA and CDR2 is SQIVND (reference sequence). This CDR3 contains 14 residues. The CDR3 protein is CASSGHEATDTQYF. The CDR3 region has the DNA TGTGCCAGTAGTGGTCACGAGGCCACAGATACGCAGTATTTT. Full variable domain (remainder filled in from reference TRBV19 and TRBJ2-3): DGGITQSPKYLFRKEGQNVTLSCEQNLNHDAMYWYRQDPGQGLRLIYYSQIVNDFQKGDIAEGYSVSREKKESFPLTVTSAQKNPTAFYLCASSGHEATDTQYFGPGTRLTVL.

In DNA form, the CDR3 reads TGTGCCAGCAGCATTAACGAGGGTGAGCAGTTCTTC. It yields the protein CASSINEGEQFF. This sequence joins TRBV21-1 and TRBJ2-1; the table assigns TRBD2, which was not confirmed against the DNA. TRBV21-1 is a pseudogene segment. The CDR3 has 12 amino acids.

CDR3 protein: CASSFGGNQPQHF. CDR3 in DNA: TGTGCCAGCAGTTTCGGCGGGAATCAGCCCCAGCATTTT. The chain joins TRBV28 to TRBJ1-5; no firm D call. Looked up from germline, CDR1 is MDHEN and CDR2 is SYDVKM. The V and J ends lost 3 bases and 4 bases respectively, with 7 bases between them. This CDR3 has 13 residues.

The CDR3: CASSVADSGNTIYF. The CDR3 bases are TGTGCCAGCAGCGTAGCAGACTCTGGAAACACCATATATTTT. This chain uses TRBV9 with TRBJ1-3; no clear D. V shed 0 bases and J shed 0 bases, with 4 bases lying between them. Germline V gives CDR1 SGDLS, CDR2 YYNGEE. CDR3 size: 14 residues.

The chain uses TRBV7-9 and TRBJ2-1; a weak D match, TRBD1 (6 bases). Germline assignment: CDR1 SEHNR and CDR2 FQNEAQ (reference sequence). Trimming removed 6 bases at V and 7 bases at J, with 22 bases between. The CDR3 spans 16 residues. The CDR3 sequence is CASSHPKGDPINEQFF. The CDR3 DNA sequence: TGTGCCAGCAGTCATCCTAAGGGGGACCCTATTAATGAGCAGTTCTTC.

The J gene is TRBJ2-5, the V gene TRBV11-2; TRBD2 aligns across 9 bases. Germline V gene data show CDR1 as SGHAT and CDR2 as FQNNGV. Trimming at V came to 1 base and at J to 1 base, leaving 10 bases not matched to a gene. There are 18 residues in the CDR3. The CDR3 is CASSLVSASGAIQETQYF. The CDR3 DNA reads TGTGCCAGCAGCTTAGTGTCGGCTAGCGGGGCCATCCAAGAGACCCAGTACTTC.

This clone has just one count. The V gene is TRBV7-6, the J gene TRBJ1-1; D possibly corresponds to TRBD1 (5 bases). V lost 2 bases and J 0 bases, leaving 7 bases between the germline ends. Germline V lookup: CDR1 SGHVS, CDR2 FNYEAQ. This CDR3 has 14 residues. CDR3 amino acids: CASSLTGLNTEAFF. The CDR3 DNA is TGTGCCAGCAGCTTAACAGGATTGAACACTGAAGCTTTCTTT.

This clone appeared a single time. The CDR3, as DNA: TGTGCCTGGAGAGGGGGGAACACTGAAGCTTTCTTT. Its translation is CAWRGGNTEAFF. The chain joins TRBV30 to TRBJ1-1, with D perhaps matching TRBD1 (6 bases). CDR1 GTSNPN and CDR2 SVGIG come from the germline V gene (reference sequence). With 3 bases removed from V and 1 base from J, the gap between germline ends came to 6 bases. The CDR3 length is 12 residues.

The chain combines TRBV27 with TRBJ1-1, with 9 bases identical to TRBD1. With 4 bases clipped from V and 11 bases from J, the junction kept 8 bases outside the gene matches. Germline V gives CDR1 MNHEY, CDR2 SMNVEV (reference sequence). CDR3 length equals 13 residues. CDR3 in amino acids: CASSSYRGTGAFF. CDR3 DNA: TGTGCCAGCAGTTCCTATCGCGGGACAGGGGCTTTCTTT.

The DNA of the CDR3 is TGTGCCAGCAGTGAAGTCGGGGCAAACACCATATATTTT. Its protein is CASSEVGANTIYF. This chain joins TRBV6-1 and TRBJ1-3; D is perhaps TRBD1 (5 bases). The V end was cut by 1 base, the J end by 6 bases, with 7 bases between. CDR1 and CDR2 from the germline V gene are MNHNS and SASEGT. CDR3 length: 13 residues.

The DNA of the CDR3 is TGTGCCTGGAGTGACGGGACACGACATGGCTACACCTTC. Translation: CAWSDGTRHGYTF. The chain joins TRBV30 to TRBJ1-2; D may be TRBD1 (6 bases). The CDR3 length is 13 residues. Deletions cut 1 base from V and 6 bases from J, with 12 bases between. Germline V gene data show CDR1 as GTSNPN and CDR2 as SVGIG (reference sequence).

The CDR3 DNA is TGCAGCGCGATGACAGGGGGCGACACCGGGGAGCTGTTTTTT. Its protein product is CSAMTGGDTGELFF. V is TRBV29-1 and J is TRBJ2-2, with TRBD1 matching over 10 bases. CDR3 size: 14 residues. Germline V lookup: CDR1 SQVTM, CDR2 ANQGSEA. The V segment lost 7 bases and the J segment 3 bases; nucleotides outside the gene matches: 5.

The chain is built from TRBV27 and TRBJ2-7; D is unclear. Germline V gives CDR1 MNHEY, CDR2 SMNVEV (reference sequence). This CDR3 is 13 amino acids long. With 3 bases removed from V and 1 base from J, the gap between germline ends came to 7 bases. This CDR3 is CASSLADSYEQYF. CDR3 sequence (DNA): TGTGCCAGCAGTTTGGCAGATTCCTACGAGCAGTACTTC.

The V gene is TRBV5-6, the J gene TRBJ2-7, with TRBD2 matching over 8 bases. Germline V CDR1 and CDR2: SGHDT, YYEEEE. V shed 0 bases and J 3 bases; nucleotides not matched to a gene: 5. The CDR3 totals 15 residues. Here the CDR3 DNA reads TGTGCCAGCAGCTTGGCCTTAGCGGGATACTACGAGCAGTACTTC. Protein: CASSLALAGYYEQYF. Combining the CDR3 with reference TRBV5-6 and TRBJ2-7 gives the whole variable domain DAGVTQSPTHLIKTRGQQVTLRCSPKSGHDTVSWYQQALGQGPQFIFQYYEEEERQRGNFPDRFSGHQFPNYSSELNVNALLLGDSALYLCASSLALAGYYEQYFGPGTRLTVT.

CDR3 sequence (DNA): TGTGCCAGCAGTGGCTTTCGGCGGACAGGCCCGAGGGGTGAAGCTTTCTTT. The encoded protein is CASSGFRRTGPRGEAFF. This chain uses TRBV2 with TRBJ1-1; TRBD1 aligns across 7 bases. Germline CDR1 and CDR2: SNHLY and FYNNEI. This CDR3 has 17 amino acids. The V segment lost 4 bases and the J segment 7 bases; nucleotides outside the gene matches: 18. Full variable domain (outside the CDR3, taken from reference TRBV2 and TRBJ1-1): EPEVTQTPSHQVTQMGQEVILRCVPISNHLYFYWYRQILGQKVEFLVSFYNNEISEKSEIFDDQFSVERPDGSNFTLKIRSTKLEDSAMYFCASSGFRRTGPRGEAFFGQGTRLTVV.